The T cell receptor (beta chain) described here comes from a study of cytomegalovirus exposure and HLA in healthy donors. Study-level findings and limits: Some V segments, TRBV6-2 and TRBV6-3 among them, were indistinguishable and were therefore excluded.

The primer mix had 60 Vbeta and 13 Jbeta primers. Sequencing used immunoSEQ multiplex PCR; TCRdb keeps in-frame clones, though not all of them. The table lists 35,000 to 45,000 clones. The CDR3 is 14 amino acids. Germline V gives CDR1 LNHDA, CDR2 SQIVND (reference sequence). The trim removed 7 bases at V and 3 bases at J, leaving 6 bases unmatched. Remarks on this clone: Antigen: not known.

The chain has TRBV19 and TRBJ1-1; 9 nucleotides line up with TRBD1. Material: PBMCs. The TCR originated in a male donor in good health and CMV-seronegative. CDR3 in amino acids: CASTPDRGYTEAFF. The CDR3 DNA follows: TGTGCCAGTACCCCGGACAGGGGCTACACTGAAGCTTTCTTT.